The 12 T cell receptor beta chains below come from one sample, sequenced in a study of identical twins. In TCRdb, the 5' RACE reads were re-called with MiXCR into one record per CDR3 protein. The table includes about 920,000 distinct CDR3 sequences, over 9% detected once. The sample was also reused in another study, on yellow fever vaccine responses in identical twins.

Source material: PBMCs. The receptors originated from a woman aged 18-35 years in good health.

In this sample, this clonotype turned up a few times. The V gene is TRBV5-6, the J gene TRBJ1-2; D gene unclear. The ends were cut back, 5 bases at V and 8 bases at J, with 13 bases in the middle. The length of the CDR3 is 12 residues. Germline loops: CDR1 SGHDT, CDR2 YYEEEE. The CDR3, as DNA: TGTGCCAGCAGGGGAAGCGGGAAAGGCTACACCTTC. Translation gives CASRGSGKGYTF.

This clonotype was counted ten times or more. The V and J genes are TRBV3-1 and TRBJ1-5, with D maybe TRBD1 (5 bases). The CDR3 contains 13 residues. Between the trimmed V and J ends, which lost 3 bases and 6 bases, there was a span of 9 bases. The germline V gene encodes CDR1 LGHDT and CDR2 YNNKEL (reference sequence). This chain's CDR3 is CASSHGGGQPQHF. CDR3 sequence (DNA): TGTGCCAGCAGCCACGGGGGAGGTCAGCCCCAGCATTTT.

The chain joins TRBV24-1 to TRBJ2-2, with D hard to call. The CDR3 sequence is 14 residues long. The V end was cut by 5 bases, the J end by 1 base, with 7 bases between. CDR1 is KGHDR and CDR2 is SFDVKD in the germline V gene. The CDR3 DNA reads as TGTGCCACCAGTGCCCAACTGAACACCGGGGAGCTGTTTTTT. This codes for CATSAQLNTGELFF.

V and J are TRBV6-1 and TRBJ2-7; 12 nucleotides match TRBD2. This CDR3 is 18 amino acids long. Germline CDR1 MNHNS, CDR2 SASEGT. After removal of 3 bases from V and 2 bases from J, the junction contained 11 bases not matched to a gene. In DNA, the CDR3 is TGTGCCAGCAGTGACGTCCCGGGACTAGCGGGTCCAACCTACGAGCAGTACTTC. Its translation is CASSDVPGLAGPTYEQYF.

This clonotype was seen many times. The junction departs from germline at one end; a sequencing error may be responsible. V gene TRBV4-1 combines with J gene TRBJ2-1, with TRBD2 as a possible D gene (6 bases). Germline assignment: CDR1 MGHRA and CDR2 YSYEKL. There are 12 residues in the CDR3. The CDR3 region has the DNA TGTGCCAGCAGCCGGGGGAACAATGAGCAGTTCTTC. It yields the protein CASSRGNNEQFF.

The rearrangement links TRBV7-2 to TRBJ2-6; 12 nucleotides match TRBD2. The germline V gene encodes CDR1 SGHTA and CDR2 FQGNSA. The length of the CDR3 is 16 residues. The J segment lost 4 bases and the V segment lost 6 bases, leaving 4 bases of the junction unmatched. CDR3 DNA: TGTGCCAGCAGTCGACTAGCGGGAGCCGGGGCCAACGTCCTGACTTTC. Translated, it gives CASSRLAGAGANVLTF.

This clonotype was observed a few times. J is TRBJ2-1 and V is TRBV19; weak D call: TRBD2 (6 bases). The V end lost 6 bases, the J end lost 8 bases, and 17 bases lay between the germline ends. CDR3 length: 14 residues. Germline CDR1 and CDR2: LNHDA and SQIVND (reference sequence). CDR3 sequence: CASRSLRDSDEQFF. The DNA of the CDR3 is TGTGCCAGTAGAAGCCTCCGGGACTCCGATGAGCAGTTCTTC.

The chain uses TRBV7-2 and TRBJ2-3; TRBD2 matches at 8 bases. Germline loops: CDR1 SGHTA, CDR2 FQGNSA. The V and J ends lost 1 base and 4 bases, in that order; junction bases with no gene match: 1. The CDR3 covers 14 residues. CDR3 loop: CASSLEGLADTQYF. Here the CDR3 DNA reads TGTGCCAGCAGCTTAGAGGGACTAGCAGATACGCAGTATTTT.

The rearrangement links TRBV3-1 to TRBJ2-6, with D hard to call. Germline lookup yields CDR1 LGHDT and CDR2 YNNKEL (reference sequence). Trimming stripped 6 bases from V and 3 bases from J, with 18 bases between. CDR3 length: 17 amino acids. The CDR3 coding sequence is TGTGCCAGCAGTCCCGTTGGCAGGCTTGGTGGGGCCAACGTCCTGACTTTC. This gives the protein CASSPVGRLGGANVLTF.

The sample holds many counts of this clonotype. The chain is built from TRBV4-1 and TRBJ1-2; TRBD1 is a possible D gene (5 bases). Germline V gene data show CDR1 as MGHRA and CDR2 as YSYEKL. The ends were cut back, 0 bases at V and 3 bases at J, with 20 bases in the middle. The CDR3 runs to 18 residues. The CDR3 region is CASSQDSSAGSPHYGYTF. CDR3 bases: TGCGCCAGCAGCCAAGATAGTTCTGCAGGGTCCCCCCACTATGGCTACACCTTC.

In its sample, this clonotype was seen a few times. The chain combines TRBV20-1 with TRBJ2-1; 7 nucleotides align to TRBD2. Germline CDR1 and CDR2: DFQATT and SNEGSKA (reference sequence). The CDR3 runs to 15 residues. The V gene end was trimmed by 5 bases and the J gene end by 0 bases; junction bases not matched to a gene: 7. CDR3 residues: CSAPSGASSYNEQFF. The CDR3 DNA follows: TGCAGTGCTCCCAGCGGGGCCAGCTCCTACAATGAGCAGTTCTTC.

V is TRBV20-1 and J is TRBJ2-2; tentatively, D is TRBD1 (6 bases). CDR1 is DFQATT and CDR2 is SNEGSKA in the germline V gene (reference sequence). The CDR3 consists of 15 residues. V was clipped by 7 bases and J by 1 base, with 16 bases between them. In DNA form, the CDR3 reads TGCAGTGTGCTAACGACAGGCGGGAACACCGGGGAGCTGTTTTTT. Residues: CSVLTTGGNTGELFF.